Listed below are T cell receptor beta chains from one sample, sequenced in a study of blood T cell repertoires in COVID-19. Data came from immunoSEQ multiplex PCR; TCRdb stores just in-frame clones and leaves some out. This sample has about 480,000 clones, with roughly 89% found just once. Source material: peripheral blood. These receptors originate from a young man with COVID-19, enrolled during active disease. Both conserved end residues are part of each CDR3. D genes are given only for firm matches. Expanded clones get a size class; other rows say once, few or many, or leave the size out.

J gene | V gene | D gene | clone size | CDR3 DNA | CDR3 protein
TRBJ1-4 | TRBV2 | TRBD1 | . | TGTGCCAGCAGTGCCGGGACAGATATCGAAAAACTGTTTTTT | CASSAGTDIEKLFF
TRBJ2-2 | TRBV18 | . | . | TGTGCCAGCTCAAAAAGGACCGGGGACACCGGGGAGCTGTTTTTT | CASSKRTGDTGELFF
TRBJ1-1 | TRBV18 | . | few | TGTGCCAGCTCACTTAGGGGGAACACTGAAGCTTTCTTT | CASSLRGNTEAFF
TRBJ2-3 | TRBV12-3/TRBV12-4 | . | . | TGTGCCGTGGGGCGGCTAGCGACAGATACGCAGTATTTT | CAVGRLATDTQYF
TRBJ2-5 | TRBV11-2 | . | . | TGTGCCAGCAGCTTGGACTACAACGGGTCCCAGTACTTC | CASSLDYNGSQYF
TRBJ1-3 | TRBV11-2 | TRBD1 | . | TGTGCCAGCAGCTTAGAAGGGACAGAAGCAGATTTT | CASSLEGTEADF
TRBJ2-1 | TRBV2 | TRBD2 | . | TGTGCCAGCGGGAAGCGGGAGGGCCCCCACAATGAGCAGTTCTTC | CASGKREGPHNEQFF
TRBJ1-1 | TRBV12-3/TRBV12-4 | . | few | TGTGCCAGCTATGAGGGGGATTACACTGAAGCTTTCTTT | CASYEGDYTEAFF
TRBJ2-1 | TRBV24-1 | . | . | TGTGCCACCAGTGATTTTAGTGAGCGAGGGTTCAATGAGCAGTTCTTC | CATSDFSERGFNEQFF
TRBJ1-1 | TRBV5-6 | . | . | TGTGCCAGCAGCGTTAGCGGCCGGGACGGGGCTTTCTTT | CASSVSGRDGAFF
TRBJ1-4 | TRBV5-4 | . | few | TGTGCCAGCAGCTTGAGGGGGTCTAATGAAAAACTGTTTTTT | CASSLRGSNEKLFF
TRBJ2-3 | TRBV5-6 | TRBD2 | . | TGTGCCAGCAGCTTGCCGACGGCGGGGGAGGTGTATTTT | CASSLPTAGEVYF
TRBJ2-5 | TRBV28 | TRBD1 | . | TGTGCCAGCAGTCGGGGACAGGGGAGCAGGGCCCAGTACTTC | CASSRGQGSRAQYF
TRBJ1-1 | TRBV19 | . | once | TGTGCCAGTAGAGTGGGGGGGGGCACTGAAGCTTTCTTT | CASRVGGGTEAFF
TRBJ2-7 | TRBV5-6 | TRBD1 | . | TGTGCCAGCAGCTTGGAAGGGACAGGGATGTACGAGCAGTACTTC | CASSLEGTGMYEQYF
TRBJ1-2 | TRBV7-8 | . | . | TGTGCCAGCAGCTTAGACAGGACACCAAACTATGGCTACACCTTC | CASSLDRTPNYGYTF
TRBJ1-3 | TRBV4-1 | TRBD1 | . | TGCGCCAGCAGCCAGAGACAGGGGGCCCTCTCTGGAAACACCATATATTTT | CASSQRQGALSGNTIYF
TRBJ2-3 | TRBV15 | TRBD1 | . | TGTGTCACCGGGACAGGGGATGGAGATACGCAGTATTTT | CVTGTGDGDTQYF
TRBJ2-7 | TRBV3-1/TRBV3-2 | TRBD1 | . | TGTGCCAGCAGCCAGACAGGGACAGGAGGCTACGAGCAGTACTTC | CASSQTGTGGYEQYF
TRBJ1-6 | TRBV5-8 | TRBD1 | once | TGTGCCAGCAGCTTCGGGACAGATTTAAATTCGCCCCTCCACTTT | CASSFGTDLNSPLHF
TRBJ2-2 | TRBV11-3 | . | . | TGTGCCAGCAGCTGGCGAGTTTTCGGGAGTACGGCCGGGGAGCTGTTTTTT | CASSWRVFGSTAGELFF
TRBJ2-2 | TRBV5-4 | TRBD2 | few | TGTGCCAGCAGCATAAGCGGGAGGGGAGACGGGGAGCTGTTTTTT | CASSISGRGDGELFF
TRBJ2-7 | TRBV18 | . | . | TGTGCCAGCTCAGCGGACAGTAACTCCTACGAGCAGTACTTC | CASSADSNSYEQYF
TRBJ1-5 | TRBV6-1 | . | . | TGTGCCAGCAGTGAACTGGGTCAGGAGGCCCAGCATTTT | CASSELGQEAQHF
TRBJ2-1 | TRBV29-1 | . | . | TGCAGCGTTAAAGACAGCTACAATGAGCAGTTCTTC | CSVKDSYNEQFF
TRBJ2-1 | TRBV18 | . | once | TGTGCCAGCTCACCCAGCGACCTCTCCTACAATGAGCAGTTCTTC | CASSPSDLSYNEQFF
TRBJ2-4 | TRBV2 | . | . | TGTGCCAGCAGCTGGACTTTAGCCAAAAACATTCAGTACTTC | CASSWTLAKNIQYF
TRBJ2-7 | TRBV25-1 | TRBD2 | . | TGTGCCAGCAGTGAGAGTAGCGGGGGACGTCACTACGAGCAGTACTTC | CASSESSGGRHYEQYF